This TCR beta chain was sequenced in a study of blood T cells in healthy people across ages. Whole-study findings and limits: There were more naive CD4+ cells and higher diversity in long-lived donors than in aged donors.

Then a second PCR, running about 7 to 11 cycles, was carried out with a sample-barcoded 5' primer and a J-beta primer mix. Every molecule of cDNA carried a tag from a template-switch adaptor with 12 random nucleotides. From the 5' RACE reads, TCRdb called clonotypes with MiXCR, one entry per CDR3 protein. The data contain hundreds of thousands of distinct CDR3 sequences, about 48% of them singletons. With 1 base removed from V and 5 bases from J, the gap between germline ends came to 10 bases. The CDR3 sequence is 14 residues long. The germline CDR1 and CDR2 sequences are SGHKS and YYEKEE (reference sequence). Worth noting for this clonotype: Its antigen remains unknown.

Ranging in age from about 6 to 100, the donors were healthy Caucasian individuals from Russia. A minimum of 6 micrograms of total RNA was extracted per sample. The clonotype comes from a man aged 30 to 39 in good health. This chain uses TRBV5-5 with TRBJ1-5; no reliable D call. Sample: blood. The CDR3 nucleotides are TGTGCCAGCAGCTTGTCTAGGGTTCATCAGCCCCAGCATTTT. This gives the protein CASSLSRVHQPQHF. The full variable domain, its missing parts supplied by reference TRBV5-5 and TRBJ1-5, is DAGVTQSPTHLIKTRGQQVTLRCSPISGHKSVSWYQQVLGQGPQFIFQYYEKEERGRGNFPDRFSARQFPNYSSELNVNALLLGDSALYLCASSLSRVHQPQHFGDGTRLSIL.